This T cell receptor (beta chain) was recorded in a study of graft-versus-host responses after intestinal transplantation (dated by TCRdb to the early 2020s). Some background on the complete study: Multivisceral, liver-intestinal, or isolated intestinal transplants were received by the recipients. Donor T cell macrochimerism was defined as a peak of at least 4% donor T cells among recipient peripheral blood mononuclear cells. Of the approximately 24 intestinal transplant recipients enrolled in the cohort, one of whom was a retransplant, a few patients without pretransplant specimens were excluded. Instead of going to the commercial service, samples from a few later patients were sequenced in-house on an Illumina MiSeq and processed with MiXCR. Bulk TCR-beta CDR3 sequencing was used to track graft-versus-host and host-versus-graft alloreactive T cell clones in the graft, circulation and bone marrow after intestinal transplantation. Every recipient was given anti-thymocyte globulin induction, followed by 2 to 4 years of maintenance tacrolimus and steroids. To identify alloreactive clones, pre-transplant mixed lymphocyte reaction products were sequenced and then compared with unstimulated pre-transplant donor and recipient T cells.

The label giving this sample's time point can be read as: cells obtained before transplantation from donor or recipient. CD3+CD4+ and CD3+CD8+ populations were FACS-sorted from unstimulated pre-transplant donor and recipient cells taken from spleen or lymph nodes. To prepare the library, the immunoSEQ multiplex PCR assay was applied. For most patients, genomic DNA was isolated using the Qiagen DNeasy Blood and Tissue Kit and was shipped frozen to Adaptive Biotechnologies for TCR sequencing. For most patients, genomic DNA was subjected to high-throughput TCR-beta CDR3 sequencing by Adaptive Biotechnologies. On the study's bioinformatics: TCR sequencing data were retrieved from Adaptive's ImmunoSEQ software for 15 to 20 patients, whereas a few other patients were processed with MiXCR and VDJtools. To correct CD4 versus CD8 sorting errors, any sequence found in both subsets at a frequency ratio below 5:1 was removed. CDR3 nucleotide sequences shared between donor and recipient were removed because their origin could not be assigned. To be classed as alloreactive, a clone needed at least 2-fold expansion over unstimulated cells and a minimum CFSE-low frequency of 0.002% (template counts) or 0.001% (read counts). Mappable clones were those detected in sequenced pre-transplant spleen, lymph node, or MLR CFSE-low populations of the donor or recipient. Cumulative frequency of alloreactive clones was calculated as a percentage of all sequences weighted by copy number. TCRdb took over this immuneACCESS table, retaining in-frame rearrangements with V and J assigned. Such tables are incomplete; in checked studies, under half of the missing clones stem from an unresolved V gene, and the remainder is unexplained. From that table come the V and J calls and clone size; the DNA was used to work out D and trimming. In all, the sample holds about 130,000 clones, and 85% to 95% of those were seen once. The top ten clones comprise over 0.15% of the sample.

The germline V gene (reference sequence) gives CDR1 as MNHNY and CDR2 as SVGAGI. The CDR3, from cysteine to phenylalanine, totals 14 residues. Only the CDR3 DNA is retained, 42 bases long and in frame from the first base. V lost 4 bases and J lost 6 bases, and the count of bases not matched to a germline gene is 7. About this clone itself: Its antigen is still unknown. No per-base quality is available; no much larger clone lies one base away.

General conclusions and limits of the study: Peak levels of circulating GvH clones were associated with declines in HvG clones early after transplant. GvH clones turned up in recipient bone marrow, with some appearing earlier in ileal mucosa or blood, a pattern consistent with an intestinal mucosal origin. Patients with donor T cell macrochimerism had high GvH to HvG T cell clonal ratios in their allografts. The conclusions were limited by the relatively low number and heterogeneity of the intestinal transplant patients.

The sequence links TRBV6-6 to TRBJ1-2; TRBD1 fits 8 bases in the junction. The sample was unstimulated CD4+ T cells sorted from spleen or lymph node cells, taken before intestinal transplant. This clonotype originated in a human donor who received an intestinal transplant. The CDR3 is CASSLRGQGNGYTF. The nucleotides read TGTGCCAGCAGTTTAAGAGGACAGGGCAATGGCTACACCTTC.